The rows below give T cell receptor beta chains drawn from one sample of a study of identical twins. TCRdb ran MiXCR on the 5' RACE reads and lists one entry per CDR3 protein. Here the sample spans approximately 220,000 distinct CDR3 sequences, around 9.6% being singletons. The sample consisted of memory (CD45RO+) T cells sorted from blood. These receptors came from a woman under 30 in good health. Both conserved end residues are part of each CDR3. Fields, in order: V gene, J gene, D gene, clone size, CDR3 protein, CDR3 DNA. The D gene is left open where the match is weak. The listing skips clone size in some rows; elsewhere it reads once, few, many or a size class.

V gene: TRBV20-1
J gene: TRBJ1-2
D gene: TRBD1
clone size: -
CDR3 protein: CSASGTGAGDGYTF
CDR3 DNA: TGCAGTGCTAGTGGGACAGGAGCAGGAGATGGCTACACCTTC

V gene: TRBV7-6
J gene: TRBJ2-7
D gene: -
clone size: -
CDR3 protein: CASSLEVVSESQQYF
CDR3 DNA: TGTGCCAGCAGCTTAGAAGTGGTCAGCGAAAGTCAGCAGTACTTC

V gene: TRBV9
J gene: TRBJ2-5
D gene: -
clone size: -
CDR3 protein: CASSSQVLGETQYF
CDR3 DNA: TGTGCCAGCAGCTCGCAGGTTTTAGGGGAGACCCAGTACTTC

V gene: TRBV7-2
J gene: TRBJ2-7
D gene: TRBD2
clone size: few
CDR3 protein: CASSLPPPGGHSYEQYF
CDR3 DNA: TGTGCCAGCAGCTTACCCCCCCCGGGAGGCCACTCCTACGAGCAGTACTTC

V gene: TRBV12-3/TRBV12-4
J gene: TRBJ2-6
D gene: TRBD1
clone size: -
CDR3 protein: CASRKGQAFLSGANVLTF
CDR3 DNA: TGTGCCAGCAGGAAGGGACAGGCTTTCCTCTCTGGGGCCAACGTCCTGACTTTC

V gene: TRBV12-3/TRBV12-4
J gene: TRBJ1-5
D gene: -
clone size: many
CDR3 protein: CASREGNNQPQHF
CDR3 DNA: TGTGCCAGCAGAGAGGGCAACAATCAGCCCCAGCATTTT

V gene: TRBV27
J gene: TRBJ2-7
D gene: TRBD2
clone size: few
CDR3 protein: CASSLKRREVYEQYF
CDR3 DNA: TGTGCCAGCAGTTTAAAACGGCGGGAGGTCTACGAGCAGTACTTC

V gene: TRBV7-9
J gene: TRBJ2-7
D gene: TRBD2
clone size: -
CDR3 protein: CASSQLADSYEQYF
CDR3 DNA: TGTGCCAGCAGCCAACTAGCGGACTCCTACGAGCAGTACTTC

V gene: TRBV6-2/TRBV6-3
J gene: TRBJ1-1
D gene: -
clone size: -
CDR3 protein: CASKTGGHTEAFF
CDR3 DNA: TGTGCCAGCAAGACGGGGGGGCACACTGAAGCTTTCTTT

V gene: TRBV24-1
J gene: TRBJ1-1
D gene: -
clone size: many
CDR3 protein: CATSDKDTEAFF
CDR3 DNA: TGTGCCACCAGTGATAAGGACACTGAAGCTTTCTTT

V gene: TRBV4-3
J gene: TRBJ2-3
D gene: -
clone size: many
CDR3 protein: CASSPGGADTQYF
CDR3 DNA: TGCGCCAGCAGCCCGGGGGGCGCAGATACGCAGTATTTT

V gene: TRBV2
J gene: TRBJ2-5
D gene: -
clone size: many
CDR3 protein: CASRRRGVQETQYF
CDR3 DNA: TGTGCCAGCAGGCGACGGGGAGTCCAAGAGACCCAGTACTTC

V gene: TRBV4-3
J gene: TRBJ2-7
D gene: -
clone size: -
CDR3 protein: CASSQEYGGWYEQYF
CDR3 DNA: TGCGCCAGCAGCCAAGAGTACGGGGGATGGTACGAGCAGTACTTC

V gene: TRBV5-1
J gene: TRBJ1-1
D gene: -
clone size: many
CDR3 protein: CASSRWEEGDTEAFF
CDR3 DNA: TGCGCCAGCAGCCGATGGGAGGAAGGGGACACTGAAGCTTTCTTT

V gene: TRBV3-1
J gene: TRBJ2-1
D gene: -
clone size: few
CDR3 protein: CASSQENSRFNEQFF
CDR3 DNA: TGTGCCAGCAGCCAAGAAAACAGTAGATTCAATGAGCAGTTCTTC

V gene: TRBV14
J gene: TRBJ2-6
D gene: -
clone size: -
CDR3 protein: CASTWADSVRSQSVLTF
CDR3 DNA: TGTGCCAGCACCTGGGCGGACAGTGTCCGTTCCCAGAGCGTCCTGACTTTC

V gene: TRBV20-1
J gene: TRBJ1-2
D gene: -
clone size: -
CDR3 protein: CSVPWGGGGYTF
CDR3 DNA: TGCAGTGTTCCCTGGGGGGGAGGTGGCTACACCTTC

V gene: TRBV7-8
J gene: TRBJ2-7
D gene: -
clone size: -
CDR3 protein: CASSLNPGINEQYF
CDR3 DNA: TGTGCCAGCAGCTTAAACCCAGGGATAAACGAGCAGTACTTC

V gene: TRBV6-2/TRBV6-3
J gene: TRBJ2-1
D gene: TRBD2
clone size: -
CDR3 protein: CASRGSLGTIHSEQFF
CDR3 DNA: TGTGCCAGCAGAGGGAGTCTTGGGACTATTCATAGTGAGCAGTTCTTC

V gene: TRBV3-1
J gene: TRBJ2-3
D gene: TRBD2
clone size: -
CDR3 protein: CASSQSSGRGLEADTQYF
CDR3 DNA: TGTGCCAGCAGCCAATCTAGCGGGAGAGGCTTAGAGGCAGATACGCAGTATTTT

V gene: TRBV7-9
J gene: TRBJ2-5
D gene: -
clone size: few
CDR3 protein: CASSFPRAPGVETQYF
CDR3 DNA: TGTGCCAGCAGCTTTCCCCGGGCCCCAGGGGTCGAGACCCAGTACTTC

V gene: TRBV14
J gene: TRBJ2-5
D gene: -
clone size: few
CDR3 protein: CASSQLSLLGQETQYF
CDR3 DNA: TGTGCCAGCAGCCAACTCTCTCTACTGGGGCAAGAGACCCAGTACTTC

V gene: TRBV5-1
J gene: TRBJ1-2
D gene: TRBD1
clone size: many
CDR3 protein: CASSPTGGKLYTF
CDR3 DNA: TGCGCCAGCAGCCCGACAGGGGGTAAACTCTACACCTTC

V gene: TRBV20-1
J gene: TRBJ2-3
D gene: -
clone size: many
CDR3 protein: CSARREDRVIDTQYF
CDR3 DNA: TGCAGTGCTAGGCGGGAGGACAGGGTCATAGATACGCAGTATTTT

V gene: TRBV15
J gene: TRBJ1-2
D gene: -
clone size: -
CDR3 protein: CATSRTQEYRPGYGYTF
CDR3 DNA: TGTGCCACCAGCAGAACCCAAGAATATAGGCCAGGCTATGGCTACACCTTC

V gene: TRBV20-1
J gene: TRBJ1-2
D gene: -
clone size: many
CDR3 protein: CSAPGDGYTF
CDR3 DNA: TGCAGTGCTCCAGGGGATGGCTACACCTTC